Here is one T cell receptor (beta chain) with its context. Its antigen is still unknown. This entry is derived from a study of Ad26.COV2.S vaccination and SARS-CoV-2 variants. Points from the study as a whole: Non-spike TCR breadth did not differ much between vaccine and placebo recipients.

The sample's treatment: around 19 received Ad26.COV2.S at low or high dose, single or two shots; about 5 received placebo; per-sample allocation not given. After the first vaccine or placebo injection, samples were drawn on day 63. V lost 2 bases, J lost 0 bases, and 6 bases lay in between. This CDR3 region has 14 residues. Germline loops: CDR1 MNHEY, CDR2 SMNVEV (reference sequence). Here immunoSEQ multiplex PCR was the method, and the copy in TCRdb shows in-frame clones only, minus some. This table has roughly 380,000 clones, approximately 85% appearing once. The V call is TRBV27, the J call TRBJ2-3; D ambiguous. This sample comprised peripheral blood, obtained in a trial of Ad26.COV2.S vaccine versus placebo. The receptor's source is a person between 18 and 59 years old who received the Ad26.COV2.S COVID-19 vaccine or a placebo. In DNA, the CDR3 is TGTGCCAGCAGTTTAACCTATAGCACAGATACGCAGTATTTT. Its translation is CASSLTYSTDTQYF.